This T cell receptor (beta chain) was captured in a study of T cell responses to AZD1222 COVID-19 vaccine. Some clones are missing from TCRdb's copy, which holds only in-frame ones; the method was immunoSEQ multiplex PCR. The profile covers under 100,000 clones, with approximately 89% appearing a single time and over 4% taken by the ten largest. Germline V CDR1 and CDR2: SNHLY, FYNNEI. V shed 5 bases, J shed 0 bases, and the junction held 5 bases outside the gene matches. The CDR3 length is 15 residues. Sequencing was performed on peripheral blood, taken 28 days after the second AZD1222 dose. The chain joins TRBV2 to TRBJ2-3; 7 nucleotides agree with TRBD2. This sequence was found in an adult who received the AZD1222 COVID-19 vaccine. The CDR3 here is CASSPDGRSTDTQYF. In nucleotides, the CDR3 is TGTGCCAGCAGTCCCGACGGGAGGAGCACAGATACGCAGTATTTT.